Many counts were recorded for the clone carrying this T cell receptor (beta chain). Its antigen remains unidentified. RNA transcripts yielded amplified TCR beta CDR3 regions. RT-PCR with HTBI primers came first, then second-round multiplex PCR. TCRdb passed the multiplex PCR reads through MiXCR, listing each CDR3 protein once. This sample has about 660,000 distinct CDR3 sequences, with more than 40% found just once. The data derive from a study of Graves' ophthalmopathy and Graves' hyperthyroidism. On the study more broadly: Pretreatment peripheral blood was obtained at initial diagnosis.

This CDR3 spans 13 amino acids. The V end was cut by 4 bases, the J end by 8 bases, with 17 bases between. Germline lookup yields CDR1 SQVTM and CDR2 ANQGSEA. A volume of 10 ml of fresh peripheral blood supplied the PBMCs. Study results and caveats: Blood was where most expanded thyroid clonotypes above 0.001 frequency also turned up.

The V and J genes are TRBV29-1 and TRBJ1-2, with D perhaps matching TRBD1 (6 bases). The origin of this receptor is an adult man with Graves' ophthalmopathy. Specimen: peripheral blood. The CDR3 reads CSVGSGEVFGYTF. The CDR3 coding sequence is TGCAGCGTTGGTTCAGGGGAGGTATTCGGCTACACCTTC.